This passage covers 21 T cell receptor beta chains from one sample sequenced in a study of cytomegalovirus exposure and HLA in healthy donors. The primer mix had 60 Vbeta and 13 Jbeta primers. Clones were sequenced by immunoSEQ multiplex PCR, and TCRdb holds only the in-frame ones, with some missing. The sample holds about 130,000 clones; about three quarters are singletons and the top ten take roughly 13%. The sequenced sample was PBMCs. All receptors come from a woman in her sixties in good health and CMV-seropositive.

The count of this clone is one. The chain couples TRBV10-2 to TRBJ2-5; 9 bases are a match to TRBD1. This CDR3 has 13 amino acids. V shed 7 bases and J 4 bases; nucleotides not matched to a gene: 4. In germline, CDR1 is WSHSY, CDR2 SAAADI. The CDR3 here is CASTQTGGETQYF. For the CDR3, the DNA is TGCGCCAGCACCCAGACAGGGGGAGAGACCCAGTACTTC.

CDR3 protein: CASSRPGQGVAGELFF. The DNA of the CDR3 is TGTGCCAGCAGCCGCCCGGGACAGGGGGTCGCCGGGGAGCTGTTTTTT. The V gene is TRBV7-3, the J gene TRBJ2-2; 11 bases match TRBD1. J was trimmed by 6 bases and V by 5 bases; bases with no gene match: 8. The CDR3 has 16 residues. CDR1 SGHTA and CDR2 FQGTGA come from the germline V gene.

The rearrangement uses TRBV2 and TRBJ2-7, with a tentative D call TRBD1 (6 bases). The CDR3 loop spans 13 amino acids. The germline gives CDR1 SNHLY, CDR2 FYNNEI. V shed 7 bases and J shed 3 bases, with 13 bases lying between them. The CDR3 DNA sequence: TGTGCCAGCACTCAAGGACAGTTCTACGAGCAGTACTTC. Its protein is CASTQGQFYEQYF. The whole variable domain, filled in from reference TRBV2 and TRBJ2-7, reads EPEVTQTPSHQVTQMGQEVILRCVPISNHLYFYWYRQILGQKVEFLVSFYNNEISEKSEIFDDQFSVERPDGSNFTLKIRSTKLEDSAMYFCASTQGQFYEQYFGPGTRLTVT.

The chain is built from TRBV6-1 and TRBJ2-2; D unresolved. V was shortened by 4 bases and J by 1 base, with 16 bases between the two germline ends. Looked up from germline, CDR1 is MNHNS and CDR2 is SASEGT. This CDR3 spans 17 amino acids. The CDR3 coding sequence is TGTGCCAGCAGTGGCGTCACCAATAGCCGGAACACCGGGGAGCTGTTTTTT. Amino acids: CASSGVTNSRNTGELFF.

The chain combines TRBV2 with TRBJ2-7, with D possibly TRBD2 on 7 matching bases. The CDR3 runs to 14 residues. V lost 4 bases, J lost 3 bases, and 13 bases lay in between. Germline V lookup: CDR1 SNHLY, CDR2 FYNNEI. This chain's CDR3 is CASSAVGGLYEQYF. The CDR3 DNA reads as TGTGCCAGCAGTGCCGTCGGGGGGCTCTACGAGCAGTACTTC.

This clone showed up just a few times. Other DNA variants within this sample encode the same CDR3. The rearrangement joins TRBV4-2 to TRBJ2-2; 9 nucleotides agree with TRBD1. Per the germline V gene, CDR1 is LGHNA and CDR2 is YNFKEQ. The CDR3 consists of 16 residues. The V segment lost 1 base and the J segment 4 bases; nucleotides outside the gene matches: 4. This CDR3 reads CASSQAQGARTGELFF. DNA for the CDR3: TGTGCCAGCAGCCAAGCACAGGGGGCGCGCACCGGGGAGCTGTTTTTT.

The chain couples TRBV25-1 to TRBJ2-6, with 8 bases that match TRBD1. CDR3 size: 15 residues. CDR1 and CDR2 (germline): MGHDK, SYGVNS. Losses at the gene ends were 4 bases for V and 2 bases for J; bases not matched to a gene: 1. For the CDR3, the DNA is TGTGCCAGCAGTGGGACAGGGACTGGGGCCAACGTCCTGACTTTC. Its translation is CASSGTGTGANVLTF.

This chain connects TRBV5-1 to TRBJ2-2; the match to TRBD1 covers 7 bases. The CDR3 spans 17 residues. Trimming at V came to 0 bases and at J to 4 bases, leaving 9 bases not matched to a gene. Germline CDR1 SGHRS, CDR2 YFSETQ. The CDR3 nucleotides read TGCGCCAGCAGCTTGGGGGCCATATCAGGGGGCACCGGGGAGCTGTTTTTT. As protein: CASSLGAISGGTGELFF.

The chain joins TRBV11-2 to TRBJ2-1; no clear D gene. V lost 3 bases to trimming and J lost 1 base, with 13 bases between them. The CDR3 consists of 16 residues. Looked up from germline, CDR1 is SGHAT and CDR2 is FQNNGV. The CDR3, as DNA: TGTGCCAGCAGCTTGGAGACGAGTTCATCCTACAATGAGCAGTTCTTC. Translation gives CASSLETSSSYNEQFF.

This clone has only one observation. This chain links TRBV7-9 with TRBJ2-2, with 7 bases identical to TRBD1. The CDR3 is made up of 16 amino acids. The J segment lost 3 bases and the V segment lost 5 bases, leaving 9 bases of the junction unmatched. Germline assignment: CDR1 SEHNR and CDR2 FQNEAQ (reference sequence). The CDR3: CASSPLRDRYTGELFF. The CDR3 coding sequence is TGTGCCAGCAGCCCGCTGAGGGACAGATACACCGGGGAGCTGTTTTTT. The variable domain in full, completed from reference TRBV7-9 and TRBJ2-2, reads DTGVSQNPRHKITKRGQNVTFRCDPISEHNRLYWYRQTLGQGPEFLTYFQNEAQLEKSRLLSDRFSAERPKGSFSTLEIQRTEQGDSAMYLCASSPLRDRYTGELFFGEGSRLTVL.

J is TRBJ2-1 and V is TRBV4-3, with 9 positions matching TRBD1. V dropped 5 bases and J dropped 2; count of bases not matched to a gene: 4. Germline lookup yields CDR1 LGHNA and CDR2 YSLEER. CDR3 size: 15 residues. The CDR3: CASSLGQGPYNEQFF. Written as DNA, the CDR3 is TGCGCCAGCAGCTTGGGACAGGGACCCTACAATGAGCAGTTCTTC.

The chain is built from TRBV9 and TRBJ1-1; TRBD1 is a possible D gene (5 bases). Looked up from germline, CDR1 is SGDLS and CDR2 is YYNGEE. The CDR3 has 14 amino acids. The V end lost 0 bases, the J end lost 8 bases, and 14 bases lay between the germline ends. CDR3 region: CASSVVGGGTEAFF. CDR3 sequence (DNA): TGTGCCAGCAGCGTAGTGGGGGGAGGGACCGAAGCTTTCTTT. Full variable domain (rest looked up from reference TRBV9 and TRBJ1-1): DSGVTQTPKHLITATGQRVTLRCSPRSGDLSVYWYQQSLDQGLQFLIQYYNGEERAKGNILERFSAQQFPDLHSELNLSSLELGDSALYFCASSVVGGGTEAFFGQGTRLTVV.

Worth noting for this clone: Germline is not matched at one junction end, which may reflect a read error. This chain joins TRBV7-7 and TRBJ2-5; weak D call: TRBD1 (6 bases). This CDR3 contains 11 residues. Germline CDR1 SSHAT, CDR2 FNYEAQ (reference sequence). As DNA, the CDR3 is TGTGCTAGCAGCGACAGGGAGACCCAGTACTTC. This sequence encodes CASSDRETQYF.

In nucleotides, the CDR3 is TGCGCCAGCAGCAGAGGAGCCGGGACAGGGGCCTTCCGAAATGAAAAACTGTTTTTT. It encodes CASSRGAGTGAFRNEKLFF. The genes are TRBV5-1 and TRBJ1-4, with TRBD1 matching 10 bases. V was pared by 4 bases and J by 5 bases, with 17 bases of the junction left unmatched. The V gene's germline CDR1 is SGHRS and CDR2 YFSETQ. This CDR3 has 19 residues.

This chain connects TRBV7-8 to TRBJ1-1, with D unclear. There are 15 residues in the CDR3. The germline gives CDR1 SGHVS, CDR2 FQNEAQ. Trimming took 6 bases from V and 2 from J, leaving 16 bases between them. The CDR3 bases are TGTGCCAGCAGACTTACACCGGGTATCAACACTGAAGCTTTCTTT. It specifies CASRLTPGINTEAFF.

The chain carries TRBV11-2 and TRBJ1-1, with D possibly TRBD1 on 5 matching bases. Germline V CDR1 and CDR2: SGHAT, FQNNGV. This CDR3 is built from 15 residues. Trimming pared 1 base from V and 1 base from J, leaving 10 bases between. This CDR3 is CASSLVGRGNTEAFF. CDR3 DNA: TGTGCCAGCAGCTTAGTGGGGCGGGGGAACACTGAAGCTTTCTTT.

For the CDR3, the DNA is TGTGCCAGCAGCCTCGTCTATGGCTACACCTTC. This translates into CASSLVYGYTF. The V and J genes are TRBV7-2 and TRBJ1-2; D gene ambiguous. V lost 5 bases to trimming and J lost 4 bases, with 5 bases between them. The CDR3 loop spans 11 amino acids. Germline CDR1 reads SGHTA; CDR2 reads FQGNSA. Supplemented by reference TRBV7-2 and TRBJ1-2, the full variable domain reads GAGVSQSPSNKVTEKGKDVELRCDPISGHTALYWYRQSLGQGLEFLIYFQGNSAPDKSGLPSDRFSAERTGGSVSTLTIQRTQQEDSAVYLCASSLVYGYTFGSGTRLTVV.

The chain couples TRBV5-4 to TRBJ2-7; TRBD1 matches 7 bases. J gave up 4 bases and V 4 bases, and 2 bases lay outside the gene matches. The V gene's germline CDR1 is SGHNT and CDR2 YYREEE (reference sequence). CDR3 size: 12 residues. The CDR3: CASSATGYEQYF. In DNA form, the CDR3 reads TGTGCCAGCAGCGCGACAGGGTACGAGCAGTACTTC. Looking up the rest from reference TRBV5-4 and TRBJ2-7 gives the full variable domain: ETGVTQSPTHLIKTRGQQVTLRCSSQSGHNTVSWYQQALGQGPQFIFQYYREEENGRGNFPPRFSGLQFPNYSSELNVNALELDDSALYLCASSATGYEQYFGPGTRLTVT.

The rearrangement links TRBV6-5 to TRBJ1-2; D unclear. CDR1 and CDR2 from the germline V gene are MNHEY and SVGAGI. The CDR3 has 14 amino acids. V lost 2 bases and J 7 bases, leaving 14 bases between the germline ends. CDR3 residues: CASSYGQLSAGYTF. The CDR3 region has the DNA TGTGCCAGCAGTTACGGGCAGTTGTCGGCTGGCTACACCTTC.

The CDR3 region is CASSSMTSGTHNEQFF. The CDR3 nucleotides are TGTGCCAGCAGCTCAATGACTAGCGGGACCCACAATGAGCAGTTCTTC. The chain recombines TRBV7-3 with TRBJ2-1, with 11 bases identical to TRBD2. J lost 5 bases, V lost 4 bases, and 7 bases had no gene match. Germline values: CDR1 SGHTA, CDR2 FQGTGA. This CDR3 contains 16 residues.

Written as DNA, the CDR3 is TGTGCCAGCAGCCGCCGGCCACCCGGGACAGTTAGCTCCTACGAGCAGTACTTC. The encoded protein is CASSRRPPGTVSSYEQYF. The rearrangement links TRBV7-6 to TRBJ2-5; TRBD1 aligns across 7 bases. The J call is doubtful: the DNA matches TRBJ2-7 better. The CDR3 contains 18 residues. CDR1 and CDR2 (germline): SGHVS, FNYEAQ.